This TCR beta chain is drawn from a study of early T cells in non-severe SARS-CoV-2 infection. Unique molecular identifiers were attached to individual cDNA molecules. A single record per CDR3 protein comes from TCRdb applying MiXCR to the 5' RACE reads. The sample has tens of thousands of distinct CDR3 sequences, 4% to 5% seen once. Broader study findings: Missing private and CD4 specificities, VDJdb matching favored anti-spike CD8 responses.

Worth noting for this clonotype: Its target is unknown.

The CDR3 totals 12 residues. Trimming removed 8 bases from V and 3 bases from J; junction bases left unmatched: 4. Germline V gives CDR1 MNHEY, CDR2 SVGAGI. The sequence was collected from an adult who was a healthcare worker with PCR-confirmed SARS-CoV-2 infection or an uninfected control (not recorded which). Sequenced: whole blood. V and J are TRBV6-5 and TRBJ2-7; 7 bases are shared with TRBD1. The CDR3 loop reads CASQDRFYEQYF. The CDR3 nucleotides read TGTGCCAGCCAGGACAGGTTCTACGAGCAGTACTTC.